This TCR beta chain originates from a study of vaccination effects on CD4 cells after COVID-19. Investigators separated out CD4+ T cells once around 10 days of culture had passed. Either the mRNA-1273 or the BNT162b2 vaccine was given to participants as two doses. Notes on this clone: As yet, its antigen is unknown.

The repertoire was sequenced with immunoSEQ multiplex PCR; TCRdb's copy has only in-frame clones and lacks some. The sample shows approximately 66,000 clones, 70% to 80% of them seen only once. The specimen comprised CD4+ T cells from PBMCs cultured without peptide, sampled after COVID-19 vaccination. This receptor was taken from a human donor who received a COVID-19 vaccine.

CDR3 coding DNA: TGTGCCAGCTCACCATCGGGGGGACTAGCGGCCGGGGAGCTGTTTTTT. Translation gives CASSPSGGLAAGELFF. The genes are TRBV18 and TRBJ2-2; 11 bases line up with TRBD2. Trimming cost V 2 bases and J 6 bases; bases outside gene matches: 5. Germline CDR1 is KGHSH and CDR2 is LQKENI. The CDR3 covers 16 residues.